These 10 T cell receptor beta chains were sequenced from one sample in a study of tumor-infiltrating lymphocytes in primary liver carcinoma. The investigators made TCR beta cDNA from about 500 ng total RNA, using a constant-region primer. TCR beta libraries came from three nested multiplex PCR rounds using slightly modified ARM-PCR. A C-beta reverse primer and TRBV1-TRBV30 forward primers served in each of the first two PCR rounds, at 9 to 10 cycles apiece. Each CDR3 protein is one row after TCRdb ran MiXCR on the multiplex PCR reads. The table records roughly 22,000 distinct CDR3 sequences, 80% of them present only once. Between roughly 20 and 33 mg of unsorted bulk tissue served as the source from which RNA and DNA were co-extracted. Sequencing was carried out using liver tumor tissue from sampling region 2. Documented subset: tumor region T2, inferior pole. Receptors originate from a woman aged 25 to 45 with primary liver carcinoma and hepatitis B virus infection.

Turning to this clonotype: At one of its ends the junction is not consistent with the germline gene, which may arise from a read error. The chain links TRBV7-9 to TRBJ2-3; the D is unclear. The CDR3 runs 15 residues. The V gene's germline CDR1 is SEHNR and CDR2 FQNEAQ (reference sequence). The CDR3 DNA reads as TGTGCCAGCATAGATCTCCGGACGAGGCCAGATACACAGTATTTT. Translating it yields CASIDLRTRPDTQYF.

For this clonotype: An end of the junction does not agree with germline; a read error may underlie this. This chain links TRBV4-2 with TRBJ2-7; no reliable D call. This CDR3 spans 13 amino acids. Germline CDR1 and CDR2: LGHNA and YNFKEQ. In DNA form, the CDR3 reads TGTACCAGCAGTCAATTTAGTCACTACGAGCAGTACTTC. Translation gives CTSSQFSHYEQYF.

The genes are TRBV2 and TRBJ1-5; D call uncertain. The CDR3 is 13 amino acids. The ends were cut back, 9 bases at V and 0 bases at J, with 9 bases in the middle. CDR1 SNHLY and CDR2 FYNNEI come from the germline V gene. CDR3 bases: TGTGCCAGTAGTAATGATAGCAATCAGCCCCAGCATTTT. It codes for CASSNDSNQPQHF.

This clonotype occurred a few times. One junction end does not reproduce the germline sequence, and a read error may be involved. The chain employs TRBV6-6 and TRBJ2-7; possible D gene TRBD2, 6 bases. This CDR3 comprises 13 residues. CDR1 MNHNY and CDR2 SVGAGI come from the germline V gene (reference sequence). The CDR3 sequence is CAGRPGGIYEQCF. The CDR3 bases are TGTGCCGGCAGGCCCGGAGGGATCTACGAGCAGTGCTTC.

With respect to this clonotype: The junction and the germline gene differ at one end; a read error may be behind it. This sequence joins TRBV11-2 and TRBJ2-3; D unclear. This CDR3 comprises 15 residues. CDR1 SGHAT and CDR2 FQNNGV come from the germline V gene. CDR3 region: CASSSGSVRADTQYF. CDR3 nucleotides: TGTGCCAGTAGCTCAGGAAGCGTTAGGGCAGATACGCAGTATTTT. The entire variable domain, with the rest obtained from reference TRBV11-2 and TRBJ2-3, is as follows: EAGVAQSPRYKIIEKRQSVAFWCNPISGHATLYWYQQILGQGPKLLIQFQNNGVVDDSQLPKDRFSAERLKGVDSTLKIQPAKLEDSAVYLCASSSGSVRADTQYFGPGTRLTVL.

Points on this clonotype: Since the CDR3 does not end with the conserved phenylalanine or tryptophan, this likely comes from a read error. J is TRBJ2-7 and V is TRBV20-1; D is perhaps TRBD2 (5 bases). CDR3 length: 14 residues. Trimming stripped 1 base from V and 2 bases from J, with 12 bases between. Germline-derived CDR1 and CDR2 are DFQATT and SNEGSKA (reference sequence). Here the CDR3 DNA reads TGCAGTGCTAGAGCTAGCAGATTCCCCTACGAGCAGTACTTG. Amino acid sequence: CSARASRFPYEQYL.

Worth noting for this clonotype: The missing conserved phenylalanine or tryptophan at the end of this CDR3 makes a read error likely. The gene calls are TRBV12-3 or TRBV12-4 and TRBJ2-1, with TRBD2 identical over 11 bases. J lost 9 bases, V lost 9 bases, and 13 bases had no gene match. The length of the CDR3 is 15 residues. CDR3 sequence: CASSLSGTSGLEQFL. The CDR3 DNA follows: TGTGCCAGTAGTCTGTCCGGGACTAGCGGACTTGAGCAGTTCCTC.

The genes are TRBV24-1 and TRBJ2-1; 7 bases map to TRBD1. CDR1 is KGHDR, CDR2 SFDVKD, per germline. CDR3 length equals 15 residues. In DNA form, the CDR3 reads TGTAGCACCAGTGATTCCGGGACAGACAGTTGGGAGCAGTTCTTC. It is translated as CSTSDSGTDSWEQFF.

Here the CDR3 reads CASGQGRAHEQYF. DNA for the CDR3: TGTGCCAGCGGACAGGGGCGCGCCCATGAGCAGTACTTC. The gene calls are TRBV7-8 and TRBJ2-7; TRBD1 matches 9 bases. CDR3 length: 13 amino acids. Trimming cost V 8 bases and J 7 bases; bases outside gene matches: 9. Germline V gene sequence: CDR1 SGHVS, CDR2 FQNEAQ.

This chain joins TRBV5-5 and TRBJ1-4; TRBD1 matches at 7 bases. The junction had 16 bases not matched to a gene; V was cut back by 1 base and J by 4 bases. Germline V gene sequence: CDR1 SGHKS, CDR2 YYEKEE (reference sequence). The CDR3 covers 19 residues. For the CDR3, the DNA is TGTGCCAGCAGCTTGAGGTTATGCGGACAGGTTGCAAGTAATGAAAAACTGTTTTTT. The encoded protein is CASSLRLCGQVASNEKLFF.